This passage covers 24 T cell receptor beta chains from one sample sequenced in a study of post-analysis software for immune sequencing data. Study observations and caveats: TRBV5-6, TRBV5-1 and TRBV20-1 belonged to a set of roughly five TRBV segments that were more frequent in patients than controls.

Antigens of these TCRs are unknown. Unique molecular identifiers were built into the TCR beta cDNA libraries. From the PCR reads, TCRdb called clonotypes with MiXCR, one entry per CDR3 protein. Of fewer than 850,000 distinct CDR3 sequences listed, about 32% are singletons. Material: blood. The receptors stem from a girl aged 10 to 17 with multiple sclerosis.

The V gene is TRBV12-5, the J gene TRBJ2-1; 7 bases agree with TRBD2. V gave up 8 bases and J gave up 2 bases; unmatched junction bases: 9. Germline-derived CDR1 and CDR2 are LGHNT and FRNRAP. The CDR3 is made up of 15 amino acids. CDR3 residues: CASSGSGLAYNEQFF. CDR3 bases: TGTGCTAGTAGTGGGTCCGGACTAGCCTACAATGAGCAGTTCTTC. Together with reference TRBV12-5 and TRBJ2-1, the CDR3 gives the full variable domain: DARVTQTPRHKVTEMGQEVTMRCQPILGHNTVFWYRQTMMQGLELLAYFRNRAPLDDSGMPKDRFSAEMPDATLATLKIQPSEPRDSAVYFCASSGSGLAYNEQFFGPGTRLTVL.

V and J are TRBV24-1 and TRBJ1-2; 7 nucleotides agree with TRBD1. J lost 4 bases, V lost 3 bases, and 10 bases had no gene match. CDR3 size: 16 residues. Germline V gives CDR1 KGHDR, CDR2 SFDVKD. CDR3 sequence reads: CATSDASGGSIYGYTF. In DNA form, the CDR3 reads TGTGCCACCAGTGATGCATCAGGGGGATCTATCTATGGCTACACCTTC.

This clonotype has just a few counts. The chain joins TRBV5-1 to TRBJ2-4; 9 bases fit TRBD1. With 7 bases clipped from V and 6 bases from J, the junction kept 20 bases outside the gene matches. The CDR3 is 18 residues long. The germline CDR1 and CDR2 sequences are SGHRS and YFSETQ. The CDR3 reads CASRPGGGQGGLGNIQYF. CDR3 in DNA: TGCGCCAGCCGCCCCGGAGGGGGACAGGGTGGACTTGGAAACATTCAGTACTTC.

The chain employs TRBV28 and TRBJ2-3; 7 nucleotides line up with TRBD2. Germline V gene data show CDR1 as MDHEN and CDR2 as SYDVKM. The CDR3 spans 16 residues. The junction had 8 bases not matched to a gene; V was cut back by 2 bases and J by 3 bases. In nucleotides, the CDR3 is TGTGCCAGCAGTTTACTAAGCGGACTAGGGACAGATACGCAGTATTTT. Translated: CASSLLSGLGTDTQYF.

The V and J genes are TRBV20-1 and TRBJ1-6; tentative D call: TRBD1 (5 bases). Germline V lookup: CDR1 DFQATT, CDR2 SNEGSKA (reference sequence). V was cut by 5 bases and J by 4 bases, with 18 bases left in between. The CDR3 totals 16 residues. The CDR3 here is CSAQSPGPTYNSPLHF. DNA for the CDR3: TGCAGTGCTCAATCCCCGGGACCGACATATAATTCACCCCTCCACTTT.

This clonotype has more than one count but fewer than ten. The chain employs TRBV12-3 or TRBV12-4 and TRBJ2-1, with 9 bases matching TRBD2. V trimming: 6 bases; J trimming: 8 bases; junction bases outside the gene matches: 8. There are 14 residues in the CDR3. This chain's CDR3 is CASRFSGRTHEQFF. The CDR3 bases are TGTGCCAGCAGGTTTAGCGGGAGAACCCATGAGCAGTTCTTC.

This clonotype was counted only a few times. V gene TRBV6-6 combines with J gene TRBJ2-3; 7 bases are a match to TRBD2. Germline V lookup: CDR1 MNHNY, CDR2 SVGAGI (reference sequence). The junction had 6 bases not matched to a gene; V was cut back by 0 bases and J by 6 bases. The CDR3 runs to 15 residues. The CDR3: CASSYSGAGMDTQYF. The DNA of the CDR3 is TGTGCCAGCAGTTACTCGGGAGCGGGAATGGATACGCAGTATTTT.

The rearrangement uses TRBV5-5 and TRBJ1-1; D possibly corresponds to TRBD1 (5 bases). This CDR3 comprises 13 residues. V lost 4 bases and J 3 bases, leaving 10 bases between the germline ends. Germline V lookup: CDR1 SGHKS, CDR2 YYEKEE (reference sequence). The chain's CDR3 is CASSPGGDTEAFF. The DNA for the CDR3 is TGTGCCAGCAGCCCAGGAGGGGACACTGAAGCTTTCTTT.

This clonotype was detected only a few times. This chain links TRBV12-3 or TRBV12-4 with TRBJ2-1; maybe TRBD1 (6 bases). This CDR3 has 14 residues. Trimming shortened V by 3 bases and J by 9 bases, and 15 bases separated the two germline ends. The CDR3 here is CASSLNFPDSEQFF. In DNA form, the CDR3 reads TGTGCCAGCAGTTTGAATTTCCCGGACAGTGAGCAGTTCTTC.

In this sample, this clonotype turned up a few times. As DNA, the CDR3 is TGCAGTGCGTTTACAGGGCAATCTCAGTACTTC. Protein product: CSAFTGQSQYF. This chain links TRBV20-1 with TRBJ2-4, with D perhaps matching TRBD1 (6 bases). CDR3 length: 11 amino acids. V lost 6 bases, J lost 12 bases, and 15 bases lay in between. Germline V gene data show CDR1 as DFQATT and CDR2 as SNEGSKA (reference sequence).

This clonotype was picked up a small number of times. The chain employs TRBV6-6 and TRBJ1-1; no definite D call. The germline V and J ends were trimmed by 3 bases and 2 bases, with 4 bases remaining between them. The CDR3 extends over 12 amino acids. Germline V gene sequence: CDR1 MNHNY, CDR2 SVGAGI (reference sequence). The CDR3 region has the DNA TGTGCCAGCAGTTATTTCAACACTGAAGCTTTCTTT. Protein sequence: CASSYFNTEAFF.

This chain connects TRBV7-9 to TRBJ2-7; D call uncertain. The CDR3 totals 14 residues. Trimming shortened V by 7 bases and J by 2 bases, and 15 bases separated the two germline ends. The germline CDR1 and CDR2 sequences are SEHNR and FQNEAQ (reference sequence). The DNA for the CDR3 is TGTGCCAGCACCCCCGGTCGGGTGCCCTACGAGCAGTACTTC. It codes for CASTPGRVPYEQYF.

The genes are TRBV20-1 and TRBJ2-3; 14 bases are shared with TRBD2. The germline gives CDR1 DFQATT, CDR2 SNEGSKA (reference sequence). Trimming at V came to 6 bases and at J to 2 bases, leaving 4 bases not matched to a gene. This CDR3 is 15 amino acids long. This chain's CDR3 is CSAGLAGGNTDTQYF. CDR3 bases: TGCAGTGCCGGACTAGCGGGGGGTAACACAGATACGCAGTATTTT.

This clonotype was seen more than once but under ten times. The chain links TRBV6-2 or TRBV6-3 to TRBJ1-1; no reliable D call. Trimming cost V 2 bases and J 3 bases, with 7 bases left between them. CDR3 size: 13 residues. Germline lookup yields CDR1 MNHEY and CDR2 SVGEGT. The CDR3 region is CASSYAQYTEAFF. The CDR3 DNA is TGTGCCAGCAGTTACGCACAGTACACTGAAGCTTTCTTT.

This clonotype has more than one count but fewer than ten. This chain uses TRBV9 with TRBJ2-5; either TRBD1 or TRBD2 may supply D (6 bases each). CDR1 and CDR2 from the germline V gene are SGDLS and YYNGEE. The V end was cut by 4 bases, the J end by 5 bases, with 21 bases between. The CDR3 runs to 16 residues. CDR3 protein: CASSSRVGGAGETQYF. For the CDR3, the DNA is TGTGCCAGCAGCTCACGAGTTGGGGGCGCGGGGGAGACCCAGTACTTC.

This clonotype was found a few times. The V and J genes are TRBV20-1 and TRBJ2-1, with unresolved D. This CDR3 contains 12 residues. Germline loops: CDR1 DFQATT, CDR2 SNEGSKA (reference sequence). Trimming shortened V by 3 bases and J by 10 bases, and 13 bases separated the two germline ends. CDR3 DNA sequence: TGCAGTGCTAGTTTTAGGGCAAGAGAGCAGTTCTTC. Amino acids: CSASFRAREQFF.

The chain couples TRBV20-1 to TRBJ1-2; D perhaps matches TRBD1 (5 bases). The CDR3 contains 14 residues. Germline CDR1 is DFQATT and CDR2 is SNEGSKA (reference sequence). Trimming left V 3 bases short and J 6 bases short, with 17 bases between. The chain's CDR3 is CSASAGLRLDGYTF. The DNA for the CDR3 is TGCAGTGCTAGCGCAGGGTTGAGGTTAGATGGCTACACCTTC.

A note on this clonotype: At one of its ends the junction is not consistent with the germline gene, which may arise from a read error. The V call is TRBV7-2, the J call TRBJ2-4; D gene uncertain. CDR1 SGHTA and CDR2 FQGNSA come from the germline V gene. This CDR3 is 17 amino acids long. CDR3 protein: CASNLGWGNLAKNIQYF. The CDR3 DNA sequence: TGTGCCAGCAACTTAGGGTGGGGAAACCTAGCCAAAAACATTCAGTACTTC. Full variable domain (remainder filled in from reference TRBV7-2 and TRBJ2-4): GAGVSQSPSNKVTEKGKDVELRCDPISGHTALYWYRQSLGQGLEFLIYFQGNSAPDKSGLPSDRFSAERTGGSVSTLTIQRTQQEDSAVYLCASNLGWGNLAKNIQYFGAGTRLSVL.

This clonotype was observed a few times. The V call is TRBV9, the J call TRBJ2-3; the match to TRBD2 covers 11 bases. The CDR3 has 17 amino acids. Germline V gene data show CDR1 as SGDLS and CDR2 as YYNGEE. Unmatched junction bases numbered 10, after V lost 0 bases and J lost 7 bases. Written as DNA, the CDR3 is TGTGCCAGCAGCGTAGCTAGCGGGGGGCCCCTCGGTAATACGCAGTATTTT. It codes for CASSVASGGPLGNTQYF. Together with reference TRBV9 and TRBJ2-3, the CDR3 gives the full variable domain: DSGVTQTPKHLITATGQRVTLRCSPRSGDLSVYWYQQSLDQGLQFLIQYYNGEERAKGNILERFSAQQFPDLHSELNLSSLELGDSALYFCASSVASGGPLGNTQYFGPGTRLTVL.

The chain recombines TRBV7-2 with TRBJ2-2, with 8 bases lining up with TRBD2. This CDR3 has 16 residues. Germline V lookup: CDR1 SGHTA, CDR2 FQGNSA. After removal of 2 bases from V and 0 bases from J, the junction contained 2 bases not matched to a gene. The CDR3 nucleotides read TGTGCCAGCAGCTTATCACTAGCGGCGAACACCGGGGAGCTGTTTTTT. Protein: CASSLSLAANTGELFF. The whole variable domain, filled in from reference TRBV7-2 and TRBJ2-2, reads GAGVSQSPSNKVTEKGKDVELRCDPISGHTALYWYRQSLGQGLEFLIYFQGNSAPDKSGLPSDRFSAERTGGSVSTLTIQRTQQEDSAVYLCASSLSLAANTGELFFGEGSRLTVL.

About this clonotype: One end of the junction varies from germline; a read error may be responsible. The chain employs TRBV29-1 and TRBJ1-1, with unresolved D. The CDR3 is 12 amino acids. CDR1 and CDR2 (germline): SQVTM, ANQGSEA. CDR3 sequence (DNA): TGCAGCGGTGAATCGGGGATCACTGAAGCTTTCTTT. It encodes CSGESGITEAFF.

The rearrangement uses TRBV7-2 and TRBJ1-1; TRBD1 matches 7 bases. Losses at the gene ends were 3 bases for V and 6 bases for J; bases not matched to a gene: 1. Germline V lookup: CDR1 SGHTA, CDR2 FQGNSA. The CDR3 consists of 12 residues. For the CDR3, the DNA is TGTGCCAGCAGCTTTACAGGGGCTGAAGCTTTCTTT. Its translation: CASSFTGAEAFF. Full variable domain (missing parts from reference TRBV7-2 and TRBJ1-1): GAGVSQSPSNKVTEKGKDVELRCDPISGHTALYWYRQSLGQGLEFLIYFQGNSAPDKSGLPSDRFSAERTGGSVSTLTIQRTQQEDSAVYLCASSFTGAEAFFGQGTRLTVV.

Comments on this clonotype: At one end, the junction sequence differs from germline, possibly due to a read error. The V call is TRBV6-4, the J call TRBJ2-1; possibly TRBD1 for D (5 bases). The V gene's germline CDR1 is MRHNA and CDR2 SNTAGT. The CDR3 covers 15 residues. CDR3 DNA: TGTGCCAGCAGTGACGGGGCCCGCTCCTACAATGAGCACTTCTTC. This codes for CASSDGARSYNEHFF.

The gene calls are TRBV20-1 and TRBJ2-5; 16 nucleotides align to TRBD2. TRBJ2-7 explains the end of the DNA better; the J call may be wrong. The CDR3 length is 16 residues. In germline, CDR1 is DFQATT, CDR2 SNEGSKA (reference sequence). CDR3 DNA: TGCAGTGCTAGACGCGGGACTAGCGGGAGGGCCGCCGAGCAGTACTTC. Amino acids: CSARRGTSGRAAEQYF.